These 9 T cell receptor beta chains originate from one sample sequenced in a study of blood T cell repertoires in COVID-19. The assay was immunoSEQ multiplex PCR, and TCRdb's table has in-frame clones only and misses some. The profile shows hundreds of thousands of clones, approximately 80% of them singletons. Sequenced: peripheral blood. The receptors were sampled from a woman older than 75 with acute or convalescent COVID-19.

The V call is TRBV2, the J call TRBJ2-7; the D gene is possibly TRBD2 (6 bases). V was clipped by 6 bases and J by 5 bases, with 14 bases between them. The germline V gene has CDR1 SNHLY and CDR2 FYNNEI. The CDR3 is 13 amino acids. The CDR3 loop reads CASRASSVHEQYF. The CDR3 bases are TGTGCCAGCAGAGCCTCTAGCGTGCACGAGCAGTACTTC.

The rearrangement links TRBV6-5 to TRBJ2-7; D is perhaps TRBD1 (5 bases). Germline values: CDR1 MNHEY, CDR2 SVGAGI. V lost 2 bases to trimming and J lost 1 base, with 6 bases between them. The CDR3 sequence is 13 residues long. The CDR3 reads CASSYQGSYEQYF. As DNA, the CDR3 is TGTGCCAGCAGTTACCAGGGATCCTACGAGCAGTACTTC.

J is TRBJ1-2 and V is TRBV9; 9 nucleotides agree with TRBD1. J gave up 6 bases and V 4 bases, and 7 bases lay outside the gene matches. Germline loops: CDR1 SGDLS, CDR2 YYNGEE. The CDR3 spans 14 residues. The chain's CDR3 is CASSPGQGFHGYTF. CDR3 DNA: TGTGCCAGCAGCCCTGGACAGGGGTTTCATGGCTACACCTTC.

The chain joins TRBV29-1 to TRBJ1-2, with TRBD1 identical over 8 bases. Germline CDR1 and CDR2: SQVTM and ANQGSEA. The CDR3 is 13 amino acids. Germline trimming cut 3 bases from V and 4 bases from J; bases unmatched to any gene: 4. The CDR3 coding sequence is TGCAGCGTTGATCCAGACAGGGGCTATGGCTACACCTTC. Encoded protein: CSVDPDRGYGYTF.

The rearrangement joins TRBV5-8 to TRBJ1-5; no definite D call. The CDR3 runs to 11 residues. The V gene lost 4 bases and the J gene lost 4 bases, with 3 bases spanning the gap. The germline gives CDR1 SGHTS, CDR2 YDEGEE. CDR3 sequence reads: CASSRNQPQHF. Written as DNA, the CDR3 is TGTGCCAGCAGCCGGAATCAGCCCCAGCATTTT.

This clone turned up a few times. V gene TRBV2 combines with J gene TRBJ2-2; TRBD2 matches 7 bases. This CDR3 is built from 16 residues. With V trimmed by 2 bases and J by 1 base, 4 bases remained unmatched. From germline, CDR1 is SNHLY and CDR2 FYNNEI. CDR3 sequence reads: CASSEIPSGNTGELFF. The CDR3 DNA reads as TGTGCCAGCAGTGAAATCCCTAGCGGGAACACCGGGGAGCTGTTTTTT.

A few counts support this clone. CDR3 nucleotide sequence: TGCAGTGCTGATCAGGGAGGAAAACTGTTTTTT. Protein: CSADQGGKLFF. The genes are TRBV20-1 and TRBJ1-4; a possible D gene is TRBD1 (5 bases). V shed 5 bases and J shed 10 bases, with 11 bases lying between them. The CDR3 runs to 11 residues. Germline V gives CDR1 DFQATT, CDR2 SNEGSKA (reference sequence).

The chain uses TRBV4-1 and TRBJ2-7; D is undetermined. Germline assignment: CDR1 MGHRA and CDR2 YSYEKL. Trimming cost V 0 bases and J 4 bases, with 4 bases left between them. This CDR3 region has 12 residues. The CDR3 protein is CASSQDPYEQYF. The CDR3 nucleotides read TGCGCCAGCAGCCAAGATCCGTACGAGCAGTACTTC.

The chain uses TRBV5-4 and TRBJ2-7; 10 bases line up with TRBD1. Germline V CDR1 and CDR2: SGHNT, YYREEE (reference sequence). The CDR3 covers 15 residues. The J segment lost 1 base and the V segment lost 4 bases, leaving 5 bases of the junction unmatched. The CDR3 coding sequence is TGTGCCAGCAGCGGGTGGGACAGGGGATCCTACGAGCAGTACTTC. Protein: CASSGWDRGSYEQYF.